This T cell receptor beta chain was captured by sequencing in a study of early T cells in non-severe SARS-CoV-2 infection. Turning to the study itself: Sequenced material consisted of bulk RNA (from unsorted whole blood), and chains were unpaired. Findings and caveats of the study: Matching against VDJdb likely underestimated virus-specific expansions, favoring anti-spike CD8.

V lost 7 bases, J lost 8 bases, and 9 bases stayed unmatched. The CDR3 has 13 amino acids. The germline gives CDR1 MNHNS, CDR2 SASEGT. Notes on this clonotype: Its matching antigen is unknown.

Unique molecular identifier tags were affixed to discrete cDNA molecules. TCRdb independently ran MiXCR on the 5' RACE reads; one entry per CDR3 protein. The table includes about 100,000 distinct CDR3 sequences, more than 9.5% detected once. The TCR originated in an adult who was a healthcare worker with PCR-confirmed SARS-CoV-2 infection or an uninfected control (not recorded which). The sequenced sample was whole blood. This chain joins TRBV6-1 and TRBJ2-3, with 7 bases matching TRBD2. CDR3 in DNA: TGTGCCAGCATCTGGGGAGGGACGGGTACGCAGTATTTT. This translates into CASIWGGTGTQYF.